The present TCR beta chain was sequenced within a study of PD-1 blockade in classical Hodgkin lymphoma. Findings and caveats of the study: By C4D1 there was a significant rise in CD4+ TCR diversity but not in CD8+ TCR diversity. Newly diagnosed patients had baseline TCR diversity that was reportedly lower than that of healthy donors. Why the repertoires differ is still unclear, perhaps disease activity or prior therapy.

TCRdb's table, derived via immunoSEQ multiplex PCR, lists solely in-frame clones and lacks some. The table shows some 22,000 clones, with 65% to 75% occurring only once. All the patients suffered relapse after autologous stem cell transplantation, and brentuximab vedotin exposure differed. The CDR3 length is 13 residues. V lost 6 bases, J lost 1 base, and 10 bases lay in between. The germline CDR1 and CDR2 sequences are SNHLY and FYNNEI. Comments on this clone: Its antigen is unknown.

The clonotype was recovered from a human donor with classical Hodgkin lymphoma. The chain is built from TRBV2 and TRBJ2-7; D perhaps matches TRBD1 (5 bases). Sequences were derived from peripheral blood mononuclear cells (PBMCs), sampled at baseline. CDR3 sequence (DNA): TGTGCCAGCAGGGTCGACAGTTCCTACGAGCAGTACTTC. As protein: CASRVDSSYEQYF.